This TCR beta chain was identified in a study of molecular identifiers for immune sequencing clone quantification. Germline values: CDR1 SGHVS, CDR2 FQNEAQ. V gave up 4 bases and J gave up 1 base; unmatched junction bases: 10. The CDR3 extends over 17 amino acids. Each CDR3 protein is one row after TCRdb ran MiXCR on the PCR reads. The sample lists hundreds of thousands of distinct CDR3 sequences; 24% were seen once. The study, taken as a whole, reports: Spiked-in Jurkat TCR RNA corresponding to one cell was reported as detectable against approximately 1 million naive cells.

This clonotype was counted only a few times. As yet, its antigen is unknown. This receptor was obtained from a human donor in good health. Some libraries in this study had Jurkat cell RNA spiked in. V is TRBV7-8 and J is TRBJ1-2; TRBD1 matches at 9 bases. The sample was naive CD8+ T cells from blood, with Jurkat cell RNA spiked in. Described subset: FACS-sorted CD8+CD4-CCR7+CD45RA+ naive T cells. This chain's CDR3 is CASSSPEGTGNNYGYTF. DNA for the CDR3: TGTGCCAGCAGCTCACCCGAGGGGACAGGGAATAACTATGGCTACACCTTC.